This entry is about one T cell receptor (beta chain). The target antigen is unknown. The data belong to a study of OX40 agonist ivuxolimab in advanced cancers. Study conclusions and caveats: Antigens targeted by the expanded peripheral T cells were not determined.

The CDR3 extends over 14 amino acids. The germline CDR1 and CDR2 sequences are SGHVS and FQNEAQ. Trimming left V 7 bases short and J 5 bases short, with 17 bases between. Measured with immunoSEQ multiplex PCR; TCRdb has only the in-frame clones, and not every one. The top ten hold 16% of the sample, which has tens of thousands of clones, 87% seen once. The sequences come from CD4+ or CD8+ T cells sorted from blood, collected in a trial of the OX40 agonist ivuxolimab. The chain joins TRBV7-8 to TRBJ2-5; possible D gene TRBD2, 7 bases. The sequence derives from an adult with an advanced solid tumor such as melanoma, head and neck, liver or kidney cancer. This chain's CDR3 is CASTTSGGSETQYF. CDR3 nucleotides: TGTGCCAGCACCACCTCGGGGGGCTCTGAGACCCAGTACTTC. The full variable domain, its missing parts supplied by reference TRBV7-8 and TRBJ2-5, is GAGVSQSPRYKVAKRGQDVALRCDPISGHVSLFWYQQALGQGPEFLTYFQNEAQLDKSGLPSDRFFAERPEGSVSTLKIQRTQQEDSAVYLCASTTSGGSETQYFGPGTRLLVL.